This T cell receptor beta chain was retrieved from a study of blood T cells in healthy people across ages. Germline assignment: CDR1 MDHEN and CDR2 SYDVKM. The CDR3 covers 13 residues. The junction had 11 bases not matched to a gene; V was cut back by 10 bases and J by 9 bases. A sample-barcoded 5' primer and a J-beta primer mix were used in a second PCR of roughly 7 to 11 cycles. Unique molecular identifiers of 12 random nucleotides labeled each cDNA. TCRdb ran MiXCR on the 5' RACE reads and lists one entry per CDR3 protein. The sample includes 1.5 million to 2 million distinct CDR3 sequences, about 35% of them seen just once. The sample holds a few counts of this clonotype.

The source material was blood. The V and J genes are TRBV28 and TRBJ1-2; 10 nucleotides align to TRBD1. This TCR was recovered from a woman in her thirties in good health. The CDR3 here is CATSSGQGPRYTF. CDR3 DNA: TGTGCCACCTCTTCGGGACAGGGGCCCCGCTACACCTTC.